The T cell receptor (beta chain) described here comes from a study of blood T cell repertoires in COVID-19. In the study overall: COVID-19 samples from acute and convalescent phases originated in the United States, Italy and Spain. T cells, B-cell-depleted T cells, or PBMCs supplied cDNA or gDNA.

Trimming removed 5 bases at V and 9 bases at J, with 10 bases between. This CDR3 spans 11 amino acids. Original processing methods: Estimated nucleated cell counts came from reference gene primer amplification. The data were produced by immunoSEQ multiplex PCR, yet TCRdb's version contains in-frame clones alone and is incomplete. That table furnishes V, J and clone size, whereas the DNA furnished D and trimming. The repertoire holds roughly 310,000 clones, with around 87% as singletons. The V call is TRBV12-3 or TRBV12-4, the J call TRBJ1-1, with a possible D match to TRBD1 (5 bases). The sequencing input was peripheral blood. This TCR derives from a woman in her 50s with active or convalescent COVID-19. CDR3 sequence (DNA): TGTGCCAGCAGTGATCGACAGAAAGCTTTCTTT. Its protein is CASSDRQKAFF.